What follows are 25 T cell receptor beta chains derived from one specimen sequenced in a study of long-term antiretroviral therapy in people with HIV. immunoSEQ v3.0 was run at survey level. Libraries were prepared by immunoSEQ multiplex PCR; TCRdb keeps only in-frame clonotypes and omits some of them. The table has approximately 12,000 clones, around three quarters seen once. Sample: unsorted PBMCs, taken 0.8 years before starting antiretroviral therapy. These TCRs come from a woman aged 40 to 50 with HIV.

The chain recombines TRBV19 with TRBJ2-1; no clear D. Trimming took off 2 bases at V and 0 bases at J, with 8 bases between the two ends. The CDR3 is 15 residues long. Germline assignment: CDR1 LNHDA and CDR2 SQIVND (reference sequence). The DNA of the CDR3 is TGTGCCAGTAGTATAACACAGAGCTCCTACAATGAGCAGTTCTTC. Amino acids: CASSITQSSYNEQFF.

The V call is TRBV6-6, the J call TRBJ1-4; 9 bases are shared with TRBD1. J lost 4 bases, V lost 5 bases, and 2 bases had no gene match. The V gene's germline CDR1 is MNHNY and CDR2 SVGAGI (reference sequence). The CDR3 spans 14 residues. CDR3 in amino acids: CASSGTGINEKLFF. Written as DNA, the CDR3 is TGTGCCAGCAGTGGGACAGGGATTAATGAAAAACTGTTTTTT.

The chain is built from TRBV19 and TRBJ2-7; D not resolved. The CDR3 extends over 14 amino acids. CDR1 is LNHDA, CDR2 SQIVND, per germline (reference sequence). V lost 3 bases and J 1 base, leaving 10 bases between the germline ends. The CDR3 is CASSMALPSYEQYF. The CDR3 DNA follows: TGTGCCAGTAGTATGGCTTTACCTTCCTACGAGCAGTACTTC. The full variable domain, in which reference TRBV19 and TRBJ2-7 provide the parts outside the CDR3, is DGGITQSPKYLFRKEGQNVTLSCEQNLNHDAMYWYRQDPGQGLRLIYYSQIVNDFQKGDIAEGYSVSREKKESFPLTVTSAQKNPTAFYLCASSMALPSYEQYFGPGTRLTVT.

CDR3 region: CASSLGGVETQYF. The DNA for the CDR3 is TGTGCCAGCAGCTTGGGTGGGGTGGAGACCCAGTACTTC. The chain links TRBV5-6 to TRBJ2-5; D gene ambiguous. Germline lookup yields CDR1 SGHDT and CDR2 YYEEEE. With 0 bases removed from V and 5 bases from J, the gap between germline ends came to 8 bases. CDR3 length: 13 residues. Filled out from reference TRBV5-6 and TRBJ2-5, the complete variable domain reads DAGVTQSPTHLIKTRGQQVTLRCSPKSGHDTVSWYQQALGQGPQFIFQYYEEEERQRGNFPDRFSGHQFPNYSSELNVNALLLGDSALYLCASSLGGVETQYFGPGTRLLVL.

This chain uses TRBV28 with TRBJ2-7; D is perhaps TRBD2 (6 bases). Per the germline V gene, CDR1 is MDHEN and CDR2 is SYDVKM. CDR3 length equals 12 residues. Trimming took 7 bases from V and 6 from J, leaving 13 bases between them. The DNA for the CDR3 is TGTGCCAGCACGGATCGGGAGATCGAGCAGTACTTC. This translates into CASTDREIEQYF. Using reference TRBV28 and TRBJ2-7 for the parts outside the CDR3, the full variable domain is DVKVTQSSRYLVKRTGEKVFLECVQDMDHENMFWYRQDPGLGLRLIYFSYDVKMKEKGDIPEGYSVSREKKERFSLILESASTNQTSMYLCASTDREIEQYFGPGTRLTVT.

The CDR3 here is CAASSGLRGEQFF. CDR3 DNA: TGTGCCGCCTCTAGCGGGCTAAGAGGTGAGCAGTTCTTC. This sequence joins TRBV30 and TRBJ2-1; 8 bases map to TRBD2. V shed 8 bases, J shed 9 bases, and the junction held 12 bases outside the gene matches. Germline CDR1 reads GTSNPN; CDR2 reads SVGIG (reference sequence). The CDR3 loop spans 13 amino acids.

The V gene is TRBV15, the J gene TRBJ2-1; D is perhaps TRBD1 (6 bases). The V gene lost 8 bases and the J gene lost 4 bases, with 12 bases spanning the gap. The CDR3 extends over 13 amino acids. Germline V gives CDR1 LNHNV, CDR2 YYDKDF (reference sequence). CDR3 coding DNA: TGTGCCACCGATGACAGGTTATACAATGAGCAGTTCTTC. Its translation is CATDDRLYNEQFF.

This clone showed up just a few times. The chain uses TRBV18 and TRBJ2-7; the D is unclear. Germline assignment: CDR1 KGHSH and CDR2 LQKENI. Trimming left V 4 bases short and J 6 bases short, with 7 bases between. The CDR3 consists of 11 residues. The chain's CDR3 is CASSRDTEQYF. The CDR3 DNA is TGTGCCAGCTCACGCGACACCGAGCAGTACTTC.

The chain has TRBV27 and TRBJ2-3; 7 nucleotides match TRBD1. CDR1 and CDR2 (germline): MNHEY, SMNVEV (reference sequence). Germline trimming cut 4 bases from V and 3 bases from J; bases unmatched to any gene: 10. The CDR3 is made up of 16 amino acids. The CDR3 is CASSSDRVPRTDTQYF. As DNA, the CDR3 is TGTGCCAGCAGTTCCGACAGGGTCCCAAGAACAGATACGCAGTATTTT.

The CDR3 loop is CASSLASGNTIYF. CDR3 DNA: TGTGCCAGCAGCTTGGCCTCTGGAAACACCATATATTTT. The chain joins TRBV5-6 to TRBJ1-3; D is unclear. CDR3 size: 13 residues. V lost 0 bases and J 0 bases, leaving 1 base between the germline ends. The germline gives CDR1 SGHDT, CDR2 YYEEEE.

This clone was detected a few times. The V gene is TRBV6-5, the J gene TRBJ1-1, with TRBD1 matching 9 bases. CDR1 is MNHEY, CDR2 SVGAGI, per germline. Trimming at V came to 6 bases and at J to 3 bases, leaving 5 bases not matched to a gene. The length of the CDR3 is 14 residues. CDR3 sequence: CASSQDRGYTEAFF. CDR3 DNA sequence: TGTGCCAGCAGCCAGGACAGGGGATACACTGAAGCTTTCTTT.

The chain joins TRBV11-2 to TRBJ2-7; 7 bases match TRBD1. The CDR3 spans 14 residues. CDR1 and CDR2 from the germline V gene are SGHAT and FQNNGV. Trimming at V came to 4 bases and at J to 1 base, leaving 4 bases not matched to a gene. CDR3 nucleotides: TGTGCCAGCAGCTCGGGACAGTTATCCTACGAGCAGTACTTC. Translating it yields CASSSGQLSYEQYF.

The V call is TRBV15, the J call TRBJ2-1; D is uncertain. Germline CDR1 reads LNHNV; CDR2 reads YYDKDF (reference sequence). The CDR3 extends over 16 amino acids. V was shortened by 2 bases and J by 7 bases, with 18 bases between the two germline ends. In nucleotides, the CDR3 is TGTGCCACCAGCAGACACCCCGACTCTGTAGTAAATGAGCAGTTCTTC. Protein product: CATSRHPDSVVNEQFF.

The chain has TRBV28 and TRBJ2-7, with unresolved D. The CDR3 has 14 residues. CDR1 and CDR2 from the germline V gene are MDHEN and SYDVKM. V shed 3 bases and J shed 3 bases, with 12 bases lying between them. The CDR3: CASSFPANYYEQYF. CDR3 sequence (DNA): TGTGCCAGCAGTTTCCCCGCCAACTACTACGAGCAGTACTTC.

The chain employs TRBV2 and TRBJ1-2; D not resolved. V was cut by 1 base and J by 8 bases, with 5 bases left in between. CDR1 is SNHLY, CDR2 FYNNEI, per germline. This CDR3 is 11 amino acids long. This chain's CDR3 is CASSEGVGYTF. The CDR3 DNA is TGTGCCAGCAGTGAAGGGGTCGGCTACACCTTC.

The chain joins TRBV6-1 to TRBJ2-7; D may be TRBD2 (5 bases). Trimming took 6 bases from V and 4 from J, leaving 13 bases between them. CDR1 and CDR2 (germline): MNHNS, SASEGT. There are 13 residues in the CDR3. In nucleotides, the CDR3 is TGTGCCAGCAGACCAGCGGAGATATACGAGCAGTACTTC. It is translated as CASRPAEIYEQYF.

The chain combines TRBV5-1 with TRBJ2-1; 9 bases are a match to TRBD2. This CDR3 has 17 residues. Germline assignment: CDR1 SGHRS and CDR2 YFSETQ. Trimming at V came to 1 base and at J to 7 bases, leaving 12 bases not matched to a gene. In nucleotides, the CDR3 is TGCGCCAGCAGCTTGCCGCAAGCGGGAGGTGGTTGGAATGAGCAGTTCTTC. Translated, it gives CASSLPQAGGGWNEQFF.

The rearrangement joins TRBV7-9 to TRBJ1-1; no clear D. The germline V gene has CDR1 SEHNR and CDR2 FQNEAQ (reference sequence). Trimming took off 6 bases at V and 5 bases at J, with 10 bases between the two ends. This CDR3 spans 12 amino acids. In DNA, the CDR3 is TGTGCCAGCAGGCTCCTGGGGACTGAAGCTTTCTTT. Translating it yields CASRLLGTEAFF.

This clone has only a few counts. V gene TRBV4-3 combines with J gene TRBJ2-7; maybe TRBD2 (5 bases). Trimming shortened V by 3 bases and J by 2 bases, and 11 bases separated the two germline ends. The CDR3 has 14 amino acids. The germline gives CDR1 LGHNA, CDR2 YSLEER. This CDR3 is CASSQVDSAYEQYF. CDR3 sequence (DNA): TGCGCCAGCAGCCAGGTGGACTCTGCCTACGAGCAGTACTTC.

The V call is TRBV5-4, the J call TRBJ2-1; possibly TRBD2 for D (6 bases). V gave up 5 bases and J gave up 6 bases, with 21 bases separating them. The CDR3 consists of 16 residues. Germline V gene data show CDR1 as SGHNT and CDR2 as YYREEE (reference sequence). CDR3 sequence (DNA): TGTGCCAGCAGTGAACCAATGGGAAGGGACTTCAATGAGCAGTTCTTC. Translation: CASSEPMGRDFNEQFF.

By share of the sample, this clone is large. The chain carries TRBV7-9 and TRBJ2-7; D gene unclear. Germline lookup yields CDR1 SEHNR and CDR2 FQNEAQ (reference sequence). There are 14 residues in the CDR3. V was trimmed by 1 base and J by 2 bases, leaving 9 bases between them. The CDR3, as DNA: TGTGCCAGCAGCTTAGTTTGGGCAGCCTACGAGCAGTACTTC. This translates into CASSLVWAAYEQYF.

V usage is TRBV5-1 and J usage is TRBJ2-4; D is ambiguous. Germline V gives CDR1 SGHRS, CDR2 YFSETQ. The CDR3 has 13 residues. Between the trimmed V and J ends, which lost 2 bases and 4 bases, there was a span of 7 bases. CDR3 region: CASSFPEKNIQYF. In DNA form, the CDR3 reads TGCGCCAGCAGCTTCCCAGAAAAAAACATTCAGTACTTC.

V is TRBV7-3 and J is TRBJ2-2; D perhaps matches TRBD2 (5 bases). CDR1 is SGHTA and CDR2 is FQGTGA in the germline V gene. The CDR3 runs 15 residues. Trimming shortened V by 0 bases and J by 4 bases, and 9 bases separated the two germline ends. CDR3 protein: CASSLTSASTGELFF. CDR3 in DNA: TGTGCCAGCAGCTTAACTAGCGCCTCCACCGGGGAGCTGTTTTTT.

The chain couples TRBV10-3 to TRBJ2-5, with a possible D match to TRBD2 (6 bases). Germline CDR1 reads ENHRY; CDR2 reads SYGVKD. This CDR3 has 14 residues. The V end lost 0 bases, the J end lost 5 bases, and 10 bases lay between the germline ends. The CDR3 region is CAISESRDSETQYF. The CDR3, as DNA: TGTGCCATCAGTGAGTCGCGGGATTCGGAGACCCAGTACTTC.

The chain has TRBV5-1 and TRBJ2-1, with 9 bases that match TRBD2. The germline gives CDR1 SGHRS, CDR2 YFSETQ. V dropped 0 bases and J dropped 10; count of bases not matched to a gene: 8. CDR3 length equals 15 residues. The CDR3 nucleotides read TGCGCCAGCAGCTTGGCGGCGGGAGGGCCTCGAGAGCAGTTCTTC. Translating gives CASSLAAGGPREQFF.